Listed here is a single T cell receptor (beta chain). Antigen unknown. Sequencing ends 3 residues short of the CDR3 end; the germline J gene provides the rest. The CDR3 has 12 residues. The V gene lost 6 bases and the J gene lost 3 bases, with 9 bases spanning the gap. CDR1 is SGHDT, CDR2 YYEEEE, per germline. Some clones are missing from TCRdb's copy, which holds only in-frame ones; the method was immunoSEQ multiplex PCR. Sampling found roughly 40,000 clones, none seen once. The data are from a study of T cell clonality in common variable immunodeficiency. Overall study results and limits: Fewer deletions and N-nucleotide insertions were reportedly seen in common variable immunodeficiency TCR beta sequences. TCRbeta clonality was increased in CVID versus healthy controls.

Reduced serum IgG, IgA and/or IgM plus specific antibody deficiency defined CVID. The TCR was taken from a human donor with common variable immunodeficiency. The chain employs TRBV5-6 and TRBJ1-1; D is unclear. The material sequenced was peripheral blood mononuclear cells. CDR3 protein: CASTERDTEAFF. The CDR3 bases that were read are TGTGCCAGCACCGAGAGGGACACTGAA.